This TCR beta chain was found in a study of cytomegalovirus exposure and HLA in healthy donors. Broader study findings: In a later analysis, TCR beta V- and J-gene trimming was associated with a missense DCLRE1C variant. Most TCR sequences were rare, but some public TCRs occurred in many donors.

Amplification used 60 Vbeta primers and 13 Jbeta primers. The method was immunoSEQ multiplex PCR; TCRdb's version includes in-frame clones alone and lacks a portion of them. This table has some 150,000 clones, 70% appearing once. This clone was seen a few times. The target antigen is unknown. Germline CDR1 SGHNT, CDR2 YYREEE (reference sequence). The J segment lost 1 base and the V segment lost 6 bases, leaving 9 bases of the junction unmatched. The CDR3 has 15 amino acids. The sample comprised PBMCs. The sequence was collected from a woman aged 55-75 years in good health and CMV-seropositive. The rearrangement joins TRBV5-4 to TRBJ2-7, with 8 nucleotides matching TRBD1. This chain's CDR3 is CASTSRQGMSYEQYF. The CDR3 DNA reads TGTGCCAGCACCAGTAGACAGGGGATGTCCTACGAGCAGTACTTC.